This T cell receptor (beta chain) is drawn from a study of shared clonotypes between healthy human individuals. Profiled with immunoSEQ multiplex PCR; TCRdb holds only in-frame clones, not every one. The sample contains hundreds of thousands of clones, approximately 79% of which appear only once. The CDR3 totals 15 residues. The germline gives CDR1 SNHLY, CDR2 FYNNEI. Trimming cost V 10 bases and J 4 bases; bases outside gene matches: 10. The sample was memory CD4+ T cells sorted from blood. As for subset: CD45RA-negative fraction. The TCR originated in a woman in her twenties or thirties in good health. The rearrangement uses TRBV2 and TRBJ2-1; 10 bases line up with TRBD2. CDR3 nucleotides: TGTGCCACCACACTAGCGGGGACCGAATACAATGAGCAGTTCTTC. Protein product: CATTLAGTEYNEQFF.